This section outlines one T cell receptor (beta chain) sequence together with its context. The authors' processing: Amplification from reference gene primers served as the basis for estimated nucleated cell counts. The table came from immunoSEQ multiplex PCR; TCRdb's copy has only in-frame clones and leaves some out. That table is the source of V, J and clone size, and D and trimming were worked out from the DNA. The profile covers about 120,000 clones, with roughly 79% appearing a single time and about 2.5% taken by the ten largest. These data come from a study of blood T cell repertoires in COVID-19. Study background: From the United States, Italy and Spain came samples of acute and convalescent COVID-19. T cells, B-cell-depleted T cells, or PBMCs provided the cDNA or gDNA that served as material.

Germline CDR1 SGDLS, CDR2 YYNGEE. CDR3 length equals 16 residues. Germline trimming cut 0 bases from V and 1 base from J; bases unmatched to any gene: 6. The chain employs TRBV9 and TRBJ1-1; 7 nucleotides line up with TRBD1. The TCR comes from a man in his sixties or seventies with acute or convalescent COVID-19. The sequenced sample consisted of peripheral blood. CDR3 in DNA: TGTGCCAGCAGCGTAGCCTTGGACAGGACGAACACTGAAGCTTTCTTT. Protein product: CASSVALDRTNTEAFF.